Described below is a single T cell receptor beta chain sequence and its context. This record comes from a study of control samples from healthy donors and cancer patients. The CDR3 covers 14 residues. Trimming shortened V by 3 bases and J by 1 base, and 9 bases separated the two germline ends. The germline V gene has CDR1 LNHDA and CDR2 SQIVND (reference sequence). TCRdb's table, derived via immunoSEQ multiplex PCR, lists solely in-frame clones and lacks some. The sample holds 200,000 or so clones, approximately 90% seen once. The receptor was derived from a man aged 25 to 45 in good health. The J gene is TRBJ1-1, the V gene TRBV19; no firm D call. The sequencing sample was made of blood. The CDR3 sequence: CASSIGPGNTEAFF. The CDR3 nucleotides read TGTGCCAGTAGTATCGGTCCAGGGAACACTGAAGCTTTCTTT.